This TCR beta chain was recovered during a study of T-cell memory formation after mild COVID-19. Trimming removed 2 bases at V and 6 bases at J, with 9 bases between. The CDR3 sequence is 13 residues long. Germline V gene sequence: CDR1 ENHRY, CDR2 SYGVKD. One entry per CDR3 protein, called by TCRdb with MiXCR from the 5' RACE reads. The data hold 300,000 to 350,000 distinct CDR3 sequences, with 14% observed a single time. Overall study results and limits: Researchers report contracting CD4+ clones mostly in CM and EM, with CD8+ clones in EMRA. Detection of some responders pre-infection suggested pre-existing cross-reactive memory T cells participated. A balance of CD4 and CD8 characterized clones contracting day 15 to 85, whereas later expanders leaned CD4+.

As concerns this clonotype: The antigen remains unidentified.

This receptor was obtained from a man aged 18 to 30 who had mild COVID-19 (a few samples of this study predate the infection). Cell type and time point are not known. What was sequenced was PBMCs or a T cell subset sorted from them (not recorded which). V and J are TRBV10-3 and TRBJ2-3; a weak D match, TRBD2 (6 bases). Here the CDR3 DNA reads TGTGCCATCAGTGAGGGCCGGGAGGATACGCAGTATTTT. This sequence encodes CAISEGREDTQYF.